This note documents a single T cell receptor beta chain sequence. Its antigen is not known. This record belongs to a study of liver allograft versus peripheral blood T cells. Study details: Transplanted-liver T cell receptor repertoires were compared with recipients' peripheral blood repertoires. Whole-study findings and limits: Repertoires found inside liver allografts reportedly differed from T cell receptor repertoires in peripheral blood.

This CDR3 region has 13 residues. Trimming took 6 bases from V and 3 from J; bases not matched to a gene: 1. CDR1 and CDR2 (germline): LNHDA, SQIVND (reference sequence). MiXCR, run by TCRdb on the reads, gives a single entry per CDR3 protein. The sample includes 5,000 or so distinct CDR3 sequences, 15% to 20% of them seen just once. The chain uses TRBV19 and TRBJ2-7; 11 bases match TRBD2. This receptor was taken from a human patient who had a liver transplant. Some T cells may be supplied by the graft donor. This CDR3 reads CASSTSGGYEQYF. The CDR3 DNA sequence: TGTGCCAGTAGCACTAGCGGGGGCTACGAGCAGTACTTC.